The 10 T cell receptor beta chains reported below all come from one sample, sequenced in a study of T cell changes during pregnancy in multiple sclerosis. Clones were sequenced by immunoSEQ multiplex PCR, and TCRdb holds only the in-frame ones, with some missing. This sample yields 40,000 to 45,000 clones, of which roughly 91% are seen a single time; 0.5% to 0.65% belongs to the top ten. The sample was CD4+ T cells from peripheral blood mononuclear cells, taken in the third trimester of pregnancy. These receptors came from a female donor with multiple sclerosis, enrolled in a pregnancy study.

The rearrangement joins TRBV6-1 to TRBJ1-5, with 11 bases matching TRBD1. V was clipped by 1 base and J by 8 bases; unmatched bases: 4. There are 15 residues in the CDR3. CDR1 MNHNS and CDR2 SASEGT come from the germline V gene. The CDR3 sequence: CASSEGTGGKEPQHF. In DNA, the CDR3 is TGTGCCAGCAGTGAAGGGACAGGGGGCAAGGAGCCCCAGCATTTT.

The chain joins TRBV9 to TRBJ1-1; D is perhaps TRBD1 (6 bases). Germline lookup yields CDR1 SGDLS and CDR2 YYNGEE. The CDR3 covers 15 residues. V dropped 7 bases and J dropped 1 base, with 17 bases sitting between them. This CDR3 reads CASGSDTGRNTEAFF. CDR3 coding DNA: TGTGCCAGCGGGTCCGATACAGGGAGGAACACTGAAGCTTTCTTT.

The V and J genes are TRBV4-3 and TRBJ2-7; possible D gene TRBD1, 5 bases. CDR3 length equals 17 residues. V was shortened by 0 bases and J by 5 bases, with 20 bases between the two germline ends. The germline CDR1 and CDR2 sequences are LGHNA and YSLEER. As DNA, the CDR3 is TGCGCCAGCAGCCAAGAGCTTGGGCGGCAGGGTGGGGACGAGCAGTACTTC. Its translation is CASSQELGRQGGDEQYF.

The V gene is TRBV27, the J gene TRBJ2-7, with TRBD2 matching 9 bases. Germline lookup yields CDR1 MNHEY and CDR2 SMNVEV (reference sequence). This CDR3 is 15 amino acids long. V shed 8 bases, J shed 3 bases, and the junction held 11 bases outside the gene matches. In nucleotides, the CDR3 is TGTGCCAGCTCTATGCGGACTAGCGCGGTCTACGAGCAGTACTTC. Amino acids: CASSMRTSAVYEQYF.

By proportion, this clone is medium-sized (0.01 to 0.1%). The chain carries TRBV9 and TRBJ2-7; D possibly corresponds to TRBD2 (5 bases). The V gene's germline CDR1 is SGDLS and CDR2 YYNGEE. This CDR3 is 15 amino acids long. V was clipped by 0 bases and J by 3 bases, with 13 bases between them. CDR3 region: CASSVAGGSGYEQYF. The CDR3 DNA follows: TGTGCCAGCAGCGTAGCTGGTGGGAGTGGCTACGAGCAGTACTTC.

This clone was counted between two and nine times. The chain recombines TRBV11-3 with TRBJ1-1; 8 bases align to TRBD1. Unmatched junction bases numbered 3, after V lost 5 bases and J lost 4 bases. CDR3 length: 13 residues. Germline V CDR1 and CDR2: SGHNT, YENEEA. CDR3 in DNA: TGTGCCAGCAGCACCGACAGGGGCACTGAAGCTTTCTTT. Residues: CASSTDRGTEAFF.

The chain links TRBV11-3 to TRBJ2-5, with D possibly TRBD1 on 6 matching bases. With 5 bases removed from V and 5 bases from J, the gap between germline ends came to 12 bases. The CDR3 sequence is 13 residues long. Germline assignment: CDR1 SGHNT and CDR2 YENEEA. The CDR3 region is CASSTGFRETQYF. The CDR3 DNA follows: TGTGCCAGCAGCACAGGGTTTAGGGAGACCCAGTACTTC.

The CDR3 region has the DNA TGTGCCAGCAGTAGGGACATATCATACAATGAGCAGTTCTTC. Its protein is CASSRDISYNEQFF. The J gene is TRBJ2-1, the V gene TRBV2; possible D gene TRBD1, 6 bases. The CDR3 is made up of 14 amino acids. Germline CDR1 and CDR2: SNHLY and FYNNEI. V was shortened by 5 bases and J by 4 bases, with 12 bases between the two germline ends.

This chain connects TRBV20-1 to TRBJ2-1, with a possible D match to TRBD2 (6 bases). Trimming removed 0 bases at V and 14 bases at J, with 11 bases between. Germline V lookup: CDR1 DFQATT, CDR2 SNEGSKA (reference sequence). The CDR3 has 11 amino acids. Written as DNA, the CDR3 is TGCAGTGCTAGAGATATGGGGGAGGAGTTCTTC. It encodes CSARDMGEEFF.

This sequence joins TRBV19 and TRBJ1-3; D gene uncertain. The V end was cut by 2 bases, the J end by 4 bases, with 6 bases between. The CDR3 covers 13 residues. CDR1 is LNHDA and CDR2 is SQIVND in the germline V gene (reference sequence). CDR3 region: CASSIPPGNTIYF. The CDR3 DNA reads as TGTGCCAGTAGTATACCCCCAGGAAACACCATATATTTT.